This TCR beta chain is drawn from a study of T-cell memory formation after mild COVID-19. The table lists this clonotype with a few counts. Its antigen is still unknown. Study-level points and caveats: CD4+ contracting clones were mainly CM and EM; CD8+ ones, EMRA. Clones contracting across day 15 to 85 had a balanced CD4/CD8 profile; later expanding clones leaned CD4+.

Germline V gene sequence: CDR1 LGHNA, CDR2 YNFKEQ. The CDR3 is 15 amino acids. V trimming: 5 bases; J trimming: 4 bases; junction bases outside the gene matches: 6. TCRdb reprocessed the 5' RACE reads via MiXCR and lists one record per CDR3 protein. The sample carries around 200,000 distinct CDR3 sequences, over 9.5% recorded once. This sequence was found in a man aged 18 to 30 who had mild COVID-19 (a few samples of this study predate the infection). Cell type and time point are not known. The specimen sequenced was PBMCs or a T cell subset sorted from them (not recorded which). V is TRBV4-2 and J is TRBJ2-3, with 10 nucleotides matching TRBD2. The CDR3 loop is CASSETSGAPDTQYF. CDR3 DNA sequence: TGTGCCAGCAGCGAAACTAGCGGGGCCCCAGATACGCAGTATTTT.